Below, 18 T cell receptor beta chains from the same sample are listed, as sequenced in a study of cytomegalovirus exposure and HLA in healthy donors. In the PCR, 60 Vbeta and 13 Jbeta primers were used. Sequencing was performed with immunoSEQ multiplex PCR; in TCRdb, only in-frame clones are kept and a portion is missing. Of 200,000 to 250,000 clones in the sample, approximately 81% are singletons; the top ten hold 1.3%. The sequencing sample was made of PBMCs. These receptors were obtained from a human donor in good health.

V gene TRBV27 combines with J gene TRBJ2-6; no clear D. The CDR3 consists of 17 residues. V dropped 5 bases and J dropped 0 bases, with 14 bases sitting between them. The germline gives CDR1 MNHEY, CDR2 SMNVEV (reference sequence). The CDR3 spells CASSPDPRGSGANVLTF. For the CDR3, the DNA is TGTGCCAGCAGTCCCGACCCTCGAGGCTCTGGGGCCAACGTCCTGACTTTC.

The J gene is TRBJ1-4, the V gene TRBV25-1, with 8 positions matching TRBD1. The CDR3 has 15 amino acids. Trimming took 1 base from V and 5 from J; bases not matched to a gene: 3. Germline CDR1 reads MGHDK; CDR2 reads SYGVNS. The CDR3 bases are TGTGCCAGCAGTGAATTTGGGACAGGCAATGAAAAACTGTTTTTT. Its protein is CASSEFGTGNEKLFF.

The J gene is TRBJ1-3, the V gene TRBV7-9; 12 bases align to TRBD1. Germline-derived CDR1 and CDR2 are SEHNR and FQNEAQ (reference sequence). Trimming cost V 0 bases and J 5 bases; bases outside gene matches: 2. The CDR3 has 16 amino acids. The CDR3 DNA reads as TGTGCCAGCAGCTTAGCGGGGACAGGGGGCCGAAACACCATATATTTT. Translating gives CASSLAGTGGRNTIYF.

The chain has TRBV4-2 and TRBJ1-4; no firm D call. The CDR3 sequence is 13 residues long. Germline values: CDR1 LGHNA, CDR2 YNFKEQ. The V gene lost 5 bases and the J gene lost 8 bases, with 12 bases spanning the gap. CDR3 DNA sequence: TGTGCCAGCAGCTCTCTAGAACGGGAAAAACTGTTTTTT. Protein sequence: CASSSLEREKLFF.

The chain has TRBV18 and TRBJ2-7; 10 positions agree with TRBD2. V trimming: 5 bases; J trimming: 0 bases; junction bases outside the gene matches: 4. CDR1 is KGHSH, CDR2 LQKENI, per germline. CDR3 length: 15 amino acids. The CDR3 DNA is TGTGCCAGCTCATATACTAGCGGGGTCTCCTACGAGCAGTACTTC. Its translation is CASSYTSGVSYEQYF.

The V and J genes are TRBV7-9 and TRBJ2-5; D might be TRBD1 (8 bases). The CDR3 runs 15 residues. Looked up from germline, CDR1 is SEHNR and CDR2 is FQNEAQ (reference sequence). Trimming took off 2 bases at V and 3 bases at J, with 13 bases between the two ends. For the CDR3, the DNA is TGTGCCAGCAGCTTACGGACAGGGAGGGAAGAGACCCAGTACTTC. Protein: CASSLRTGREETQYF.

The chain couples TRBV5-4 to TRBJ2-5; 10 nucleotides align to TRBD2. The better agreement between TRBJ2-7 and the DNA end casts doubt on the J call. The CDR3 loop spans 17 amino acids. Germline V CDR1 and CDR2: SGHNT, YYREEE (reference sequence). The CDR3 loop reads CASSYRLGLATKYEQYF. In nucleotides, the CDR3 is TGTGCCAGCAGCTATCGTCTGGGACTAGCGACTAAGTACGAGCAGTACTTC.

This clone has just a few counts. The V call is TRBV6-1, the J call TRBJ2-7; 9 positions agree with TRBD1. The CDR3 is 15 residues long. The junction had 15 bases not matched to a gene; V was cut back by 9 bases and J by 6 bases. Germline CDR1 reads MNHNS; CDR2 reads SASEGT. CDR3 bases: TGTGCCAGTGAAGAGGCCACCGGGACAGGGAGCGAGCAGTACTTC. It translates to CASEEATGTGSEQYF.

The J gene is TRBJ2-7, the V gene TRBV5-4; TRBD2 matches 14 bases. Per germline, CDR1 SGHNT and CDR2 YYREEE (reference sequence). The trim removed 1 base at V and 4 bases at J, leaving 4 bases unmatched. The CDR3 has 16 amino acids. CDR3 DNA: TGTGCCAGCAGCTTGAAGACTAGCGGGAGGGATTACGAGCAGTACTTC. This sequence encodes CASSLKTSGRDYEQYF.

The rearrangement links TRBV14 to TRBJ2-2, with D maybe TRBD2 (5 bases). CDR1 is SGHDN, CDR2 FVKESK, per germline. Trimming left V 1 base short and J 0 bases short, with 6 bases between. CDR3 size: 15 residues. CDR3 in DNA: TGTGCCAGCAGCCAAGTGAGGGCGAACACCGGGGAGCTGTTTTTT. This sequence encodes CASSQVRANTGELFF.

The rearrangement uses TRBV18 and TRBJ2-3, with TRBD2 matching 7 bases. The ends lost 3 bases at V and 8 bases at J; junction bases unmatched: 5. Germline V gives CDR1 KGHSH, CDR2 LQKENI. This CDR3 has 13 residues. The chain's CDR3 is CASSPTGEGTQYF. Written as DNA, the CDR3 is TGTGCCAGCTCACCGACCGGGGAGGGTACGCAGTATTTT.

V and J are TRBV10-3 and TRBJ2-7; 7 nucleotides line up with TRBD2. V lost 3 bases, J lost 5 bases, and 13 bases stayed unmatched. The V gene's germline CDR1 is ENHRY and CDR2 SYGVKD. The CDR3 runs 16 residues. CDR3 DNA: TGTGCCATCAGTGATTCGGTCGCCGGGGAGGGCGACGAGCAGTACTTC. It translates to CAISDSVAGEGDEQYF.

V and J are TRBV7-8 and TRBJ2-7; 7 nucleotides align to TRBD1. There are 16 residues in the CDR3. Trimming removed 1 base from V and 1 base from J; junction bases left unmatched: 7. Germline CDR1 reads SGHVS; CDR2 reads FQNEAQ. CDR3 loop: CASSLGRDRLSYEQYF. CDR3 nucleotides: TGTGCCAGCAGCTTAGGCCGGGACAGACTATCCTACGAGCAGTACTTC. Together with reference TRBV7-8 and TRBJ2-7, the CDR3 gives the full variable domain: GAGVSQSPRYKVAKRGQDVALRCDPISGHVSLFWYQQALGQGPEFLTYFQNEAQLDKSGLPSDRFFAERPEGSVSTLKIQRTQQEDSAVYLCASSLGRDRLSYEQYFGPGTRLTVT.

The chain carries TRBV6-5 and TRBJ1-5, with 10 bases matching TRBD1. CDR1 is MNHEY and CDR2 is SVGAGI in the germline V gene. The V segment lost 6 bases and the J segment 5 bases; nucleotides outside the gene matches: 4. This CDR3 is built from 14 residues. The CDR3 coding sequence is TGTGCCAGCAGCGGGACAGGGGAATATCAGCCCCAGCATTTT. Its translation: CASSGTGEYQPQHF.

This clone was seen only a few times. The V and J genes are TRBV5-1 and TRBJ1-1; possible D gene TRBD1, 5 bases. The length of the CDR3 is 19 residues. Germline V CDR1 and CDR2: SGHRS, YFSETQ. V dropped 3 bases and J dropped 0 bases, with 24 bases sitting between them. In DNA, the CDR3 is TGCGCCAGCAGCTCCGGGAGGTGGGGGTCAGGGCACATGAACACTGAAGCTTTCTTT. It codes for CASSSGRWGSGHMNTEAFF.

This clone has more than one count but fewer than ten. This chain uses TRBV2 with TRBJ2-7; 9 positions agree with TRBD2. CDR3 length: 17 residues. The V segment lost 4 bases and the J segment 0 bases; nucleotides outside the gene matches: 10. The germline CDR1 and CDR2 sequences are SNHLY and FYNNEI. The CDR3, as DNA: TGTGCCAGCAGTGGATTAGGTCTAGCGGGATTCTCCTACGAGCAGTACTTC. Protein: CASSGLGLAGFSYEQYF. Supplemented by reference TRBV2 and TRBJ2-7, the full variable domain reads EPEVTQTPSHQVTQMGQEVILRCVPISNHLYFYWYRQILGQKVEFLVSFYNNEISEKSEIFDDQFSVERPDGSNFTLKIRSTKLEDSAMYFCASSGLGLAGFSYEQYFGPGTRLTVT.

The chain employs TRBV7-2 and TRBJ2-1; TRBD1 agrees at 9 bases. The CDR3 contains 16 residues. V was clipped by 3 bases and J by 0 bases; unmatched bases: 3. Germline V lookup: CDR1 SGHTA, CDR2 FQGNSA. The CDR3: CASSFGTGSSYNEQFF. For the CDR3, the DNA is TGTGCCAGCAGCTTTGGGACAGGGAGCTCCTACAATGAGCAGTTCTTC.

This chain joins TRBV7-2 and TRBJ2-5, with D possibly TRBD2 on 6 matching bases. Per germline, CDR1 SGHTA and CDR2 FQGNSA. Trimming removed 5 bases at V and 3 bases at J, with 10 bases between. The CDR3 spans 13 residues. Here the CDR3 reads CASSGGVKETQYF. The CDR3 DNA reads as TGTGCCAGCAGCGGCGGGGTTAAAGAGACCCAGTACTTC.